These T cell receptor beta chains were read from a single sample in a study of T cell responses to AZD1222 COVID-19 vaccine. Assay: immunoSEQ multiplex PCR; the TCRdb copy retains only in-frame clones and omits some. The data hold about 120,000 clones, with about 85% observed a single time. Sequencing used peripheral blood, obtained on day 0 of AZD1222 vaccination. The receptors originated from an adult in good health. CDR3s include the opening cysteine and the closing phenylalanine or tryptophan. The D gene is left open where the match is weak. A row's size may be missing; if present it is once, few, many or a size class.

TRBJ1-4 | . | . | TRBV15 | CATSRGAVATNEKLFF | TGTGCCACCAGCAGAGGAGCAGTAGCAACTAATGAAAAACTGTTTTTT
TRBJ1-1 | . | . | TRBV28 | CASSPPAGVTEAFF | TGTGCCAGCAGTCCCCCGGCGGGAGTAACTGAAGCTTTCTTT
TRBJ1-6 | . | . | TRBV6-1 | CASSEGPNSPLHF | TGTGCCAGCAGTGAAGGCCCTAATTCACCCCTCCACTTT
TRBJ1-1 | once | . | TRBV7-9 | CASSLRQNALNTEAFF | TGTGCCAGCAGCTTACGACAGAACGCATTGAACACTGAAGCTTTCTTT
TRBJ1-6 | . | . | TRBV9 | CASSRNRQGTNSPLHF | TGTGCCAGCAGCCGAAACCGCCAGGGGACTAATTCACCCCTCCACTTT
TRBJ1-5 | . | TRBD1 | TRBV24-1 | CATSDPRVQGNQPQHF | TGTGCCACCAGTGATCCCAGGGTACAGGGGAATCAGCCCCAGCATTTT
TRBJ1-3 | . | . | TRBV18 | CASSPLGLGTLSGNTIYF | TGTGCCAGCTCACCACTGGGCTTGGGGACTCTCTCTGGAAACACCATATATTTT
TRBJ1-1 | once | TRBD1 | TRBV18 | CASSRVQGDEAFF | TGTGCCAGCTCACGGGTTCAGGGGGATGAAGCTTTCTTT
TRBJ1-1 | . | TRBD1 | TRBV5-1 | CASSWDRGVLGRWTEAFF | TGCGCCAGCAGCTGGGACAGGGGAGTTCTAGGTAGATGGACTGAAGCTTTCTTT
TRBJ1-4 | . | . | TRBV15 | CATSREAGGANEKLFF | TGTGCCACCAGCAGAGAGGCGGGGGGAGCTAATGAAAAACTGTTTTTT
TRBJ2-7 | once | . | TRBV15 | CATSRDRREFYEQYF | TGTGCCACCAGCAGAGATCGCCGAGAGTTCTACGAGCAGTACTTC
TRBJ1-5 | . | . | TRBV6-2/TRBV6-3 | CASSYSMGPQHF | TGTGCCAGCAGTTACTCGATGGGGCCCCAGCATTTT
TRBJ2-1 | . | . | TRBV14 | CASSPTGSDEQFF | TGTGCCAGCAGCCCCACCGGATCGGATGAGCAGTTCTTC
TRBJ1-2 | . | . | TRBV6-2/TRBV6-3 | CASSFWGSNYGYTF | TGTGCCAGCAGCTTCTGGGGATCAAACTATGGCTACACCTTC
TRBJ2-7 | . | TRBD1 | TRBV27 | CASRRGTGDPYEQYF | TGTGCCAGCAGACGAGGGACAGGGGACCCCTACGAGCAGTACTTC
TRBJ1-3 | . | . | TRBV2 | CASREQGVGGNTIYF | TGTGCCAGCAGGGAACAGGGAGTAGGAGGAAACACCATATATTTT
TRBJ2-1 | . | . | TRBV11-2 | CASRPSATYNEQFF | TGTGCCAGCAGACCTAGCGCCACCTACAATGAGCAGTTCTTC
TRBJ1-6 | . | . | TRBV7-9 | CASSLDHNSPLHF | TGTGCCAGCAGCCTTGACCATAATTCACCCCTCCACTTT
TRBJ2-2 | . | . | TRBV29-1 | CSVEVVANTGELFF | TGCAGCGTTGAAGTAGTAGCGAACACCGGGGAGCTGTTTTTT
TRBJ1-1 | . | . | TRBV20-1 | CSARGNTEAFF | TGCAGTGCTCGAGGGAACACTGAAGCTTTCTTT
TRBJ1-3 | few | TRBD1 | TRBV29-1 | CSAQGGVNGNTIYF | TGCAGCGCCCAGGGGGGGGTGAATGGAAACACCATATATTTT
TRBJ1-1 | . | . | TRBV10-3 | CAISERDTNTEAFF | TGTGCCATCAGTGAGAGGGACACCAACACTGAAGCTTTCTTT
TRBJ1-2 | . | . | TRBV3-1/TRBV3-2 | CASSQLGGYYGYTF | TGTGCCAGCAGCCAATTGGGGGGCTACTATGGCTACACCTTC
TRBJ1-4 | . | . | TRBV5-4 | CASSFYEKLFF | TGTGCCAGCAGCTTTTATGAAAAACTGTTTTTT
TRBJ1-2 | . | . | TRBV29-1 | CSVVAGWSNYGYTF | TGCAGCGTTGTAGCAGGGTGGAGCAACTATGGCTACACCTTC
TRBJ1-1 | . | . | TRBV5-1 | CASSLTFTEAFF | TGCGCCAGCAGCTTGACATTCACTGAAGCTTTCTTT
TRBJ2-4 | once | . | TRBV7-8 | CASSLEVGSKNIQYF | TGTGCCAGCAGCTTAGAGGTGGGATCCAAAAACATTCAGTACTTC
TRBJ2-5 | . | . | TRBV4-2 | CASSPSGGDETQYF | TGTGCCAGCAGCCCCTCTGGGGGAGACGAGACCCAGTACTTC
TRBJ2-7 | . | . | TRBV28 | CASTLGSRYYEQYF | TGTGCCAGCACCTTGGGGAGTAGGTACTACGAGCAGTACTTC
TRBJ1-2 | . | . | TRBV7-9 | CASSRYNRDRYGYTF | TGTGCCAGCAGTCGATACAACAGGGACCGCTATGGCTACACCTTC
TRBJ1-1 | . | . | TRBV14 | CASSQGGAQNTEAFF | TGTGCCAGCAGCCAAGGGGGGGCCCAGAACACTGAAGCTTTCTTT
TRBJ2-3 | . | TRBD2 | TRBV7-2 | CASSLMRGDTDTQYF | TGTGCCAGCAGCTTAATGCGGGGGGACACAGATACGCAGTATTTT
TRBJ2-7 | . | . | TRBV5-5 | CASSLVELEQYF | TGTGCCAGCAGCTTGGTGGAGCTCGAGCAGTACTTC
TRBJ2-5 | . | TRBD1 | TRBV24-1 | CATSEHTGGRETQYF | TGTGCCACCAGTGAACACACAGGGGGCAGAGAGACCCAGTACTTC
TRBJ1-2 | . | . | TRBV29-1 | CSAGERSGYTF | TGCAGCGCCGGAGAAAGAAGCGGCTACACCTTC
TRBJ2-7 | . | . | TRBV5-1 | CASSPPSGKGGNYEQYF | TGCGCCAGCAGCCCACCGAGTGGAAAGGGGGGAAACTACGAGCAGTACTTC
TRBJ1-2 | few | . | TRBV7-9 | CASSLVGTDGYTF | TGTGCCAGCAGCTTAGTTGGGACCGATGGCTACACCTTC
TRBJ2-7 | . | TRBD2 | TRBV15 | CATSSAAGGSYEQYF | TGTGCCACCAGCAGCGCCGCGGGGGGCTCCTACGAGCAGTACTTC
TRBJ1-5 | . | TRBD1 | TRBV27 | CASSPAQGIRPQHF | TGTGCCAGCAGTCCGGCACAGGGGATAAGGCCCCAGCATTTT
TRBJ1-2 | . | TRBD1 | TRBV5-4 | CASSLVGQGGHGYTF | TGTGCCAGCAGCTTGGTCGGGCAGGGGGGCCACGGCTACACCTTC
TRBJ1-6 | few | . | TRBV9 | CASSVNRVSPLHF | TGTGCCAGCAGCGTGAACAGGGTTTCACCCCTCCACTTT
TRBJ2-2 | . | . | TRBV13 | CASSYRTANTGELFF | TGTGCCAGCAGCTACAGGACAGCTAACACCGGGGAGCTGTTTTTT
TRBJ1-2 | once | TRBD1 | TRBV10-3 | CAISESDGGDRGIYTF | TGTGCCATCAGTGAGTCGGATGGCGGGGACAGGGGGATCTACACCTTC
TRBJ2-7 | once | . | TRBV11-2 | CASSASYEQYF | TGTGCCAGCAGCGCCTCCTACGAGCAGTACTTC
TRBJ2-3 | . | . | TRBV28 | CATRTSRTDTQYF | TGTGCCACCAGGACCTCGCGCACAGATACGCAGTATTTT